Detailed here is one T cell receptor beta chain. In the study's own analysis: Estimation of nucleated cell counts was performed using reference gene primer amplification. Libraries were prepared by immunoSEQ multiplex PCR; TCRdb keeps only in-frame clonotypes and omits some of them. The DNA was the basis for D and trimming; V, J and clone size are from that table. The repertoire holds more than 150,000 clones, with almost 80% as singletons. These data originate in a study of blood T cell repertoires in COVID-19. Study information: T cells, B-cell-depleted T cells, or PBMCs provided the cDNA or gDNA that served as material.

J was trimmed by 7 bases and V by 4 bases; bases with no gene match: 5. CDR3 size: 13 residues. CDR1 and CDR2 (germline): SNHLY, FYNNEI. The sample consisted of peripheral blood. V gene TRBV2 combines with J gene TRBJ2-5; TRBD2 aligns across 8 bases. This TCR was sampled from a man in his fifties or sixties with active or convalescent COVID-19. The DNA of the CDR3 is TGTGCCAGCAGTGGGGGACTAGTGGGGACCCAGTACTTC. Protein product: CASSGGLVGTQYF.